Listed below are T cell receptor beta chains from one sample, sequenced in a study of neurological immune-mediated disorders. TCRdb re-called the 5' RACE reads through MiXCR, storing one row per CDR3 protein. In the table there are around 40,000 distinct CDR3 sequences, 12% of which are singletons. Sequenced material: PBMCs. These receptors originate from a female donor in good health. Each CDR3 is given with its conserved first and last residue. D genes are given only for firm matches. A row's size may be missing; if present it is once, few, many or a size class.

>NA|many|TRBV20-1|TRBJ1-1
CSARRQLVNTYVGTEAFF
TGCAGTGCTAGGAGGCAGCTCGTTAATACGTATGTTGGGACTGAAGCTTTCTTT
>TRBD1|NA|TRBV20-1|TRBJ2-3
CSAANRDRQSTDTQYF
TGCAGTGCTGCGAACCGGGACAGGCAAAGCACAGATACGCAGTATTTT
>NA|many|TRBV5-1|TRBJ2-2
CASSLAGLGNTGELFF
TGCGCCAGCAGCTTGGCCGGGTTGGGGAACACCGGGGAGCTGTTTTTT
>NA|many|TRBV5-1|TRBJ1-1
CASSLGSTVRNTEAFF
TGCGCCAGCAGCTTGGGATCTACAGTGCGGAACACTGAAGCTTTCTTT
>NA|many|TRBV5-6|TRBJ1-1
CASSLGTGGTEAFF
TGTGCCAGCAGCTTGGGGACCGGGGGGACTGAAGCTTTCTTT
>TRBD2|many|TRBV13|TRBJ2-5
CASSSVSRGGAPETQYF
TGTGCCAGCAGCTCTGTCTCTCGGGGGGGGGCCCCCGAGACCCAGTACTTC
>NA|many|TRBV5-1|TRBJ2-1
CASSLTGNGNEQFF
TGCGCCAGCAGCTTGACGGGGAATGGCAATGAGCAGTTCTTC
>NA|many|TRBV6-5|TRBJ1-1
CASSYSTRGRTEAFF
TGTGCCAGCAGTTACTCGACGAGGGGAAGGACTGAAGCTTTCTTT
>NA|many|TRBV15|TRBJ1-5
CATSRDQWGYSNQPQHF
TGTGCCACCAGCAGAGATCAATGGGGGTATAGCAATCAGCCCCAGCATTTT
>NA|many|TRBV5-1|TRBJ1-1
CASSWRGGDEAFF
TGCGCCAGCAGCTGGCGGGGGGGGGATGAAGCTTTCTTT
>TRBD2|many|TRBV3-1|TRBJ2-2
CASSPTSGSFAGELFF
TGTGCCAGCAGCCCGACTAGCGGGAGCTTCGCCGGGGAGCTGTTTTTT
>NA|NA|TRBV9|TRBJ2-5
CASSTLIGGQETQYF
TGTGCCAGCAGTACACTAATAGGGGGCCAAGAGACCCAGTACTTC
>NA|many|TRBV6-5|TRBJ2-3
CASSYSGKGPDTQYF
TGTGCCAGCAGTTACTCGGGAAAGGGCCCAGATACGCAGTATTTT
>TRBD1|many|TRBV20-1|TRBJ1-1
CSARAGTGGTEAFF
TGCAGTGCTAGAGCCGGGACAGGGGGAACTGAAGCTTTCTTT
>TRBD2|many|TRBV19|TRBJ2-2
CASSSRGDTGELFF
TGTGCCAGTAGTAGTCGGGGGGACACCGGGGAGCTGTTTTTT
>TRBD2|many|TRBV20-1|TRBJ2-1
CSARYTGGSYNEQFF
TGCAGTGCTAGATATACGGGGGGCTCCTACAATGAGCAGTTCTTC
>NA|many|TRBV14|TRBJ1-6
CASSQDTGQESPLHF
TGTGCCAGCAGCCAAGATACAGGTCAAGAGAGTCCCCTCCACTTT
>NA|many|TRBV6-5|TRBJ1-5
CASAIRGGSNQPQHF
TGTGCCAGCGCTATTCGCGGGGGCAGCAATCAGCCCCAGCATTTT
>NA|few|TRBV5-5|TRBJ2-4
CASSLTGMIQYF
TGTGCCAGCAGCCTCACAGGGATGATTCAGTACTTC
>NA|many|TRBV27|TRBJ2-7
CASSRDVGNYEQYF
TGTGCCAGCAGTCGGGACGTAGGAAACTACGAGCAGTACTTC
>NA|many|TRBV20-1|TRBJ1-3
CSARYPQGNGNTIYF
TGCAGTGCTAGATATCCGCAGGGTAATGGAAACACCATATATTTT
>NA|many|TRBV2|TRBJ2-5
CASVQDPRETQYF
TGTGCCAGCGTTCAGGATCCAAGGGAGACCCAGTACTTC
>NA|many|TRBV20-1|TRBJ2-1
CSAGGGPYNEQFF
TGCAGTGCTGGAGGGGGCCCCTACAATGAGCAGTTCTTC
>NA|many|TRBV29-1|TRBJ1-5
CSVGEGVRQPQHF
TGCAGCGTAGGGGAGGGGGTACGGCAGCCCCAGCATTTT
>NA|many|TRBV20-1|TRBJ1-1
CSARGLHREAFF
TGCAGTGCTAGAGGACTCCACAGGGAAGCTTTCTTT
>NA|many|TRBV6-5|TRBJ1-1
CASSYHRGGKTEAFF
TGTGCCAGCAGTTACCACCGGGGGGGGAAGACTGAAGCTTTCTTT
>NA|NA|TRBV10-2|TRBJ2-2
CASNPPLTGNTGELFF
TGCGCCAGCAACCCCCCCTTGACAGGGAACACCGGGGAGCTGTTTTTT
>TRBD1|many|TRBV20-1|TRBJ1-3
CSARAQGIGNTIYF
TGCAGTGCTAGAGCACAGGGGATAGGAAACACCATATATTTT
>NA|many|TRBV10-2|TRBJ2-1
CASSESTRSSGNNEQFF
TGCGCCAGCAGTGAGTCGACTCGAAGCTCGGGCAACAATGAGCAGTTCTTC
>NA|many|TRBV4-1|TRBJ2-3
CASSQDSPPRETSTDTQYF
TGCGCCAGCAGCCAAGATTCCCCTCCCCGAGAGACTAGCACAGATACGCAGTATTTT
>NA|few|TRBV14|TRBJ2-7
CASSSMSAQYF
TGTGCCAGCAGCTCAATGTCGGCCCAGTACTTC
>NA|many|TRBV24-1|TRBJ2-5
CATGDGWGGRETQYF
TGTGCCACCGGGGATGGTTGGGGCGGGCGAGAGACCCAGTACTTC
>NA|many|TRBV12-3/TRBV12-4|TRBJ1-5
CASSLGQTLRNQPQHF
TGTGCCAGCAGTTTAGGCCAAACCCTGCGCAATCAGCCCCAGCATTTT
>TRBD2|many|TRBV20-1|TRBJ2-1
CSARVRSSGSAYNEQFF
TGCAGTGCTAGAGTTCGAAGTAGCGGGTCCGCCTACAATGAGCAGTTCTTC
>TRBD1|many|TRBV5-1|TRBJ2-3
CASSLAGGGTGDTDTQYF
TGCGCCAGCAGCTTGGCTGGGGGCGGGACAGGTGACACAGATACGCAGTATTTT
>NA|NA|TRBV7-2|TRBJ2-7
CASSLRGGLSSYEQYF
TGTGCCAGCAGCTTACGTGGGGGGCTAAGCTCCTACGAGCAGTACTTC
>NA|many|TRBV5-1|TRBJ1-1
CASSLEVGGVFF
TGCGCCAGCAGCTTGGAGGTCGGAGGTGTCTTCTTT
>TRBD2|many|TRBV5-1|TRBJ2-3
CASKITSGGSDTQYF
TGCGCCAGCAAAATAACTAGCGGGGGGTCAGATACGCAGTATTTT
>NA|many|TRBV20-1|TRBJ1-1
CSARATVNTEAFF
TGCAGTGCTAGAGCTACGGTGAACACTGAAGCTTTCTTT
>NA|many|TRBV30|TRBJ2-2
CAWKVGNTGELFF
TGTGCCTGGAAGGTGGGCAACACCGGGGAGCTGTTTTTT
>NA|many|TRBV18|TRBJ2-7
CASSPGDEQYF
TGTGCCAGCTCACCAGGTGACGAGCAGTACTTC
>NA|many|TRBV15|TRBJ2-2
CATSGRLNTGELFF
TGTGCCACCAGCGGACGGTTGAACACCGGGGAGCTGTTTTTT
>NA|many|TRBV4-1|TRBJ1-5
CASSQDPTGAGGQPQHF
TGCGCCAGCAGCCAAGACCCTACTGGGGCCGGAGGTCAGCCCCAGCATTTT
>NA|many|TRBV6-5|TRBJ1-1
CASSYSGLGASRNTEAFF
TGTGCCAGCAGTTACTCGGGCCTGGGGGCATCGAGGAACACTGAAGCTTTCTTT
>NA|many|TRBV5-1|TRBJ1-3
CASSTDLTSSGNTIYF
TGCGCCAGCAGCACGGACCTTACGAGCTCTGGAAACACCATATATTTT
>TRBD1|many|TRBV12-3/TRBV12-4|TRBJ1-5
CASSRGLPNQPQHF
TGTGCCAGCAGCAGGGGGCTCCCCAATCAGCCCCAGCATTTT
>NA|many|TRBV11-3|TRBJ2-7
CASSLLSTDHHEQYF
TGTGCCAGCAGCTTATTAAGCACGGATCACCACGAGCAGTACTTC
>TRBD2|many|TRBV5-1|TRBJ2-3
CASSSWTSGSEADTQYF
TGCGCCAGCAGCTCCTGGACTAGCGGGAGTGAAGCAGATACGCAGTATTTT
>NA|many|TRBV7-2|TRBJ2-7
CASSSSRSLEQYF
TGTGCCAGCAGCTCCTCCAGGTCCCTCGAGCAGTACTTC